This T cell receptor beta chain was sequenced for a study of human T cells and chemical hapten exposure. The germline V gene encodes CDR1 ENHRY and CDR2 SYGVKD. V lost 4 bases and J lost 8, with 6 bases in between. This CDR3 has 11 amino acids. This clonotype has a handful of counts. Time point here: patch test 1, 2 weeks after DPC sensitization. As to treatment: therapeutic diphenylcyclopropenone sensitization with weekly scalp DPC. The donor pool consisted of alopecia patients aged 18 to 70 years, considered suitable for DPC. Each CDR3 protein gets one entry after TCRdb re-called the RACE reads with MiXCR. The top ten clones hold about 1.8% of a sample with around 150,000 distinct CDR3 sequences, around 15% of them seen once.

Sequencing was performed on whole blood, taken in connection with sensitization to the hapten diphenylcyclopropenone (DPC). The V call is TRBV10-3, the J call TRBJ2-1, with D hard to call. The receptor was isolated from a woman in her 30s with alopecia areata. Some clones in this sample may be carry-over from other donors' samples. The CDR3 spells CAISVGHEQFF. The CDR3 DNA sequence: TGTGCCATCAGTGTGGGTCATGAGCAGTTCTTC.